This record looks at one T cell receptor (beta chain) sequence and its context. The antigen is not known. The CDR3 runs 15 residues. The V and J ends lost 3 bases and 4 bases respectively, with 12 bases between them. CDR1 and CDR2 from the germline V gene are SGHTA and FQGNSA. The data are from a study of blood T cells in healthy people across ages. General observations from the study: Comparison with aged donors showed that long-lived donors had more naive CD4+ cells and higher diversity.

A minimum of 5.5 micrograms of total RNA was extracted per sample. The authors ran a second PCR of 7 to 11 cycles using a sample-barcoded 5' primer and a J-beta primer mix. TCRdb re-derived calls from the 5' RACE reads in MiXCR, one entry per CDR3 protein. The sample consists of 850,000 to 950,000 distinct CDR3 sequences, 25% to 35% of them appearing once. This sequence originates from a woman aged 80 or older in good health. The chain couples TRBV7-2 to TRBJ2-2; D gene uncertain. The sequencing input was blood. Written as DNA, the CDR3 is TGTGCCAGCAGCTTCCCCATGGACCTCACCGGGGAGCTGTTTTTT. This sequence encodes CASSFPMDLTGELFF.